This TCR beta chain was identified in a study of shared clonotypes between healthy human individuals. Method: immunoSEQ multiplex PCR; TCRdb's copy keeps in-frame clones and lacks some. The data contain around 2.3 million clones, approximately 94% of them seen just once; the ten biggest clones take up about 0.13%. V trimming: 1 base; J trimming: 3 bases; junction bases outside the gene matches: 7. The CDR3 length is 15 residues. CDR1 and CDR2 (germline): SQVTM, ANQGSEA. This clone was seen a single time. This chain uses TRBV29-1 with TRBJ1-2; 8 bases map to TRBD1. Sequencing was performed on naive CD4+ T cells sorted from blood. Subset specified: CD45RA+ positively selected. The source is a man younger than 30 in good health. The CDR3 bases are TGCAGCGTTGAAGTTCCCCCGGGACAGGACTATGGCTACACCTTC. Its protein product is CSVEVPPGQDYGYTF. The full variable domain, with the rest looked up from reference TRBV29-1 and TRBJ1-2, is SAVISQKPSRDICQRGTSLTIQCQVDSQVTMMFWYRQQPGQSLTLIATANQGSEATYESGFVIDKFPISRPNLTFSTLTVSNMSPEDSSIYLCSVEVPPGQDYGYTFGSGTRLTVV.